This passage covers 24 T cell receptor beta chains from one sample sequenced in a study of control samples from healthy donors and cancer patients. Clones were sequenced by immunoSEQ multiplex PCR, and TCRdb holds only the in-frame ones, with some missing. The data contain around 130,000 clones, roughly 90% of them singletons. The sample was blood. The receptors were sampled from a man aged 18 to 30 in good health.

This clone appeared once. This chain uses TRBV29-1 with TRBJ1-5, with 7 bases fitting TRBD1. This CDR3 is 13 amino acids long. The trim removed 7 bases at V and 7 bases at J, leaving 10 bases unmatched. Germline V gene data show CDR1 as SQVTM and CDR2 as ANQGSEA. CDR3 coding DNA: TGCAGCGCCCTGGGGGCAGGGGGACAGCCCCAGCATTTT. It codes for CSALGAGGQPQHF. The full variable domain, its missing parts supplied by reference TRBV29-1 and TRBJ1-5, is SAVISQKPSRDICQRGTSLTIQCQVDSQVTMMFWYRQQPGQSLTLIATANQGSEATYESGFVIDKFPISRPNLTFSTLTVSNMSPEDSSIYLCSALGAGGQPQHFGDGTRLSIL.

Comments on this clone: The DNA is omitted, as the CDR3 cannot be located on it reliably, and the CDR3 follows TCRdb's listing. The chain has TRBV28 and TRBJ1-5; the table calls TRBD1, which could not be checked here. Per germline, CDR1 MDHEN and CDR2 SYDVKM. The CDR3 adds up to 14 amino acids, both ends counted. Here the CDR3 reads CASSFGTGALGWHF.

This chain connects TRBV6-6 to TRBJ2-3; weak D call: TRBD2 (6 bases). The CDR3 totals 12 residues. Germline CDR1 reads MNHNY; CDR2 reads SVGAGI (reference sequence). V was trimmed by 8 bases and J by 0 bases, leaving 6 bases between them. In nucleotides, the CDR3 is TGTGCCAGCGGGACTAGCACAGATACGCAGTATTTT. This encodes CASGTSTDTQYF.

This chain uses TRBV19 with TRBJ2-7; TRBD1 matches at 8 bases. This CDR3 region has 14 residues. The germline V gene has CDR1 LNHDA and CDR2 SQIVND (reference sequence). V trimming: 5 bases; J trimming: 6 bases; junction bases outside the gene matches: 9. In DNA form, the CDR3 reads TGTGCCAGTAGTGCAATGGGACAGGTGGGCGAGCAGTACTTC. This translates into CASSAMGQVGEQYF.

The chain carries TRBV15 and TRBJ1-4; D gene uncertain. This CDR3 has 14 residues. V lost 0 bases to trimming and J lost 6 bases, with 8 bases between them. CDR1 LNHNV and CDR2 YYDKDF come from the germline V gene (reference sequence). This CDR3 reads CATSRDQVHEKLFF. The CDR3 DNA is TGTGCCACCAGCAGAGATCAGGTTCATGAAAAACTGTTTTTT. Supplemented by reference TRBV15 and TRBJ1-4, the full variable domain reads DAMVIQNPRYQVTQFGKPVTLSCSQTLNHNVMYWYQQKSSQAPKLLFHYYDKDFNNEADTPDNFQSRRPNTSFCFLDIRSPGLGDTAMYLCATSRDQVHEKLFFGSGTQLSVL.

The chain is built from TRBV5-1 and TRBJ1-2, with 7 bases identical to TRBD1. Germline lookup yields CDR1 SGHRS and CDR2 YFSETQ. The CDR3 runs 14 residues. J lost 4 bases, V lost 5 bases, and 8 bases had no gene match. The CDR3 loop is CASRPVQGGYGYTF. CDR3 DNA: TGCGCCAGCAGGCCGGTGCAGGGGGGCTATGGCTACACCTTC.

The V gene is TRBV5-1, the J gene TRBJ1-1, with TRBD1 as a possible D gene (5 bases). V was trimmed by 0 bases and J by 3 bases, leaving 9 bases between them. Germline V gene sequence: CDR1 SGHRS, CDR2 YFSETQ. The length of the CDR3 is 14 residues. The CDR3 region is CASSLGGPDTEAFF. In DNA, the CDR3 is TGCGCCAGCAGCTTGGGGGGCCCGGACACTGAAGCTTTCTTT. Full variable domain (remainder filled in from reference TRBV5-1 and TRBJ1-1): KAGVTQTPRYLIKTRGQQVTLSCSPISGHRSVSWYQQTPGQGLQFLFEYFSETQRNKGNFPGRFSGRQFSNSRSEMNVSTLELGDSALYLCASSLGGPDTEAFFGQGTRLTVV.

As DNA, the CDR3 is TGTGCCAGCAGCTTGGTCGGCGGGAGGGCCCTTCGCTACAATGAGCAGTTCTTC. Its protein is CASSLVGGRALRYNEQFF. This chain uses TRBV5-6 with TRBJ2-1, with TRBD2 identical over 9 bases. After removal of 0 bases from V and 3 bases from J, the junction contained 10 bases not matched to a gene. Germline CDR1 reads SGHDT; CDR2 reads YYEEEE. This CDR3 contains 18 residues.

The V gene is TRBV9, the J gene TRBJ1-3; D may be TRBD1 (5 bases). There are 14 residues in the CDR3. The V gene lost 3 bases and the J gene lost 3 bases, with 10 bases spanning the gap. Germline V gives CDR1 SGDLS, CDR2 YYNGEE. For the CDR3, the DNA is TGTGCCAGCAGCGCGGGGACGGATGGAAACACCATATATTTT. Encoded protein: CASSAGTDGNTIYF.

This sequence joins TRBV6-5 and TRBJ2-3, with 7 bases that match TRBD1. The trim removed 5 bases at V and 5 bases at J, leaving 4 bases unmatched. This CDR3 has 13 residues. The germline V gene encodes CDR1 MNHEY and CDR2 SVGAGI. CDR3 DNA: TGTGCCAGCAGTAGGAACAGGGGAGATACGCAGTATTTT. Translating it yields CASSRNRGDTQYF.

A single count supports this clone. J is TRBJ2-2 and V is TRBV11-2; the D gene is possibly TRBD1 (6 bases). Between the trimmed V and J ends, which lost 7 bases and 4 bases, there was a span of 10 bases. The CDR3 is made up of 13 amino acids. Germline V gives CDR1 SGHAT, CDR2 FQNNGV. The CDR3 loop reads CASTGHFTGELFF. CDR3 in DNA: TGTGCCAGCACGGGACACTTCACCGGGGAGCTGTTTTTT.

This clone was seen more than once but under ten times. The chain combines TRBV3-1 (or the pseudogene TRBV3-2) with TRBJ2-1; 8 nucleotides match TRBD1. With 1 base clipped from V and 5 bases from J, the junction kept 7 bases outside the gene matches. CDR1 is LGHDT, CDR2 YNNKEL, per germline (reference sequence). This CDR3 region has 16 residues. The CDR3 region is CASSQVFGTGDNEQFF. The CDR3 DNA follows: TGTGCCAGCAGCCAAGTTTTCGGGACAGGCGACAATGAGCAGTTCTTC.

V and J are TRBV9 and TRBJ2-6; 12 nucleotides match TRBD2. CDR1 and CDR2 from the germline V gene are SGDLS and YYNGEE. The CDR3 contains 18 residues. Losses at the gene ends were 3 bases for V and 3 bases for J; bases not matched to a gene: 7. CDR3 sequence reads: CASSGKTSGSLGANVLTF. The CDR3 region has the DNA TGTGCCAGCAGCGGGAAGACTAGCGGGAGTCTTGGGGCCAACGTCCTGACTTTC.

This clone showed up just a few times. This chain connects TRBV6-5 to TRBJ2-3; the match to TRBD2 covers 8 bases. Trimming took 2 bases from V and 2 from J; bases not matched to a gene: 3. Germline lookup yields CDR1 MNHEY and CDR2 SVGAGI. CDR3 size: 15 residues. For the CDR3, the DNA is TGTGCCAGCAGTTACGCGGGAGGAATCACAGATACGCAGTATTTT. Residues: CASSYAGGITDTQYF.

V gene TRBV6-4 combines with J gene TRBJ2-1; D uncertain. CDR1 and CDR2 (germline): MRHNA, SNTAGT. The CDR3 runs 14 residues. Trimming pared 0 bases from V and 8 bases from J, leaving 11 bases between. CDR3 in DNA: TGTGCCAGCAGTGACTCAGAGGCCACGGATGAGCAGTTCTTC. Translating gives CASSDSEATDEQFF.

The chain couples TRBV6-6 to TRBJ1-4; D is undetermined. CDR3 length: 16 amino acids. Trimming cost V 4 bases and J 0 bases, with 12 bases left between them. The germline gives CDR1 MNHNY, CDR2 SVGAGI (reference sequence). The CDR3 here is CASSFEPKTTNEKLFF. The CDR3 DNA reads TGTGCCAGCAGTTTTGAGCCTAAAACAACTAATGAAAAACTGTTTTTT.

The chain uses TRBV5-1 and TRBJ2-7, with no clear D. Trimming left V 4 bases short and J 2 bases short, with 13 bases between. The germline CDR1 and CDR2 sequences are SGHRS and YFSETQ. CDR3 length equals 14 residues. Here the CDR3 DNA reads TGCGCCAGCAGCCCACAGACGGCGGCCTACGAGCAGTACTTC. This encodes CASSPQTAAYEQYF.

CDR3 protein: CASSPKTRNDGEQYV. The CDR3 nucleotides are TGTGCCAGCAGCCCAAAAACTCGGAACGACGGCGAGCAGTACGTC. The chain is built from TRBV7-3 and TRBJ2-7, with unresolved D. V dropped 5 bases and J dropped 6 bases, with 20 bases sitting between them. Germline V gene sequence: CDR1 SGHTA, CDR2 FQGTGA. The CDR3 runs to 15 residues.

J is TRBJ2-7 and V is TRBV28; no definite D call. From germline, CDR1 is MDHEN and CDR2 SYDVKM. The V end was cut by 2 bases, the J end by 0 bases, with 2 bases between. This CDR3 has 12 amino acids. In DNA, the CDR3 is TGTGCCAGCAGTTTAAACTCCTACGAGCAGTACTTC. Protein product: CASSLNSYEQYF.

CDR3 coding DNA: TGTGCCTACAGGACAGGCCTGAACACTGAAGCTTTCTTT. It encodes CAYRTGLNTEAFF. The rearrangement joins TRBV30 to TRBJ1-1; 7 bases match TRBD1. J gave up 0 bases and V 7 bases, and 5 bases lay outside the gene matches. CDR1 GTSNPN and CDR2 SVGIG come from the germline V gene (reference sequence). The CDR3 covers 13 residues.

The genes are TRBV30 and TRBJ1-2; 10 bases align to TRBD1. Losses at the gene ends were 0 bases for V and 6 bases for J; bases not matched to a gene: 7. CDR3 length equals 15 residues. Germline values: CDR1 GTSNPN, CDR2 SVGIG (reference sequence). In DNA, the CDR3 is TGTGCCTGGAGTGTATACGGGACAGGGGTGAATGGCTACACCTTC. Translated, it gives CAWSVYGTGVNGYTF.

The chain recombines TRBV18 with TRBJ2-4, with 11 bases lining up with TRBD2. With 0 bases clipped from V and 8 bases from J, the junction kept 9 bases outside the gene matches. The CDR3 sequence is 17 residues long. CDR1 KGHSH and CDR2 LQKENI come from the germline V gene. The CDR3: CASSPPDITSGRHIQYF. The CDR3 bases are TGTGCCAGCTCACCACCGGATATTACTAGCGGGAGACACATTCAGTACTTC.

V usage is TRBV6-5 and J usage is TRBJ1-6; 8 bases align to TRBD1. Losses at the gene ends were 7 bases for V and 7 bases for J; bases not matched to a gene: 9. Germline V CDR1 and CDR2: MNHEY, SVGAGI. The CDR3 is made up of 15 amino acids. CDR3 sequence reads: CASKNRGALNSPLHF. In nucleotides, the CDR3 is TGTGCCAGCAAAAACAGGGGGGCCCTCAATTCACCCCTCCACTTT.

The chain carries TRBV6-2 or TRBV6-3 and TRBJ2-5; D is perhaps TRBD2 (6 bases). Germline CDR1 reads MNHEY; CDR2 reads SVGEGT. The CDR3 spans 16 residues. V lost 6 bases, J lost 2 bases, and 19 bases lay in between. CDR3 sequence: CASSPPNLGGQETQYF. CDR3 nucleotide sequence: TGTGCCAGCAGCCCGCCTAATCTGGGGGGACAAGAGACCCAGTACTTC.